This paragraph covers one T cell receptor beta chain sequence. Its antigen remains unknown. The sample is drawn from a study of high-grade serous ovarian cancer treatment subgroups. As for the study in general: On average, 14,192 reads and 7,000 to 8,000 unique TCR beta rearrangements were obtained per sample.

Clones were sequenced by immunoSEQ multiplex PCR, and TCRdb holds only the in-frame ones, with some missing. The sample carries about 330 clones, roughly three quarters recorded once. The tumor samples were collected prior to definitive surgery or chemotherapy. Study-level findings and limits: Repertoire analysis covered CDR3 alone, not CDR1 or CDR2. Repertoire similarity ranged about 0.095 to 0.79 between tumors of one patient. Higher neoantigen levels went with greater TCR clonal relatedness.

The clonotype originates from a human donor with high-grade serous ovarian cancer. The sequenced sample was tumor tissue.

CDR3 amino acids: CASSRQSDTVYGYTF. The CDR3 DNA reads TGTGCCAGCAGTCGACAGTCCGACACGGTCTATGGCTACACCTTC. This chain uses TRBV6-5 with TRBJ1-2, with D possibly matching TRBD1 (5 bases). V lost 5 bases and J lost 4, with 17 bases in between. Germline assignment: CDR1 MNHEY and CDR2 SVGAGI. CDR3 length: 15 residues.